The T cell receptor beta chain described here comes from a study of OX40 agonist ivuxolimab in advanced cancers. At the level of the study: A diagnosis of hepatocellular carcinoma, melanoma, renal cell or head and neck cancer was present in dose-escalation patients.

As to this clone: Its antigen is unidentified.

Findings and caveats of the study: At doses 0.1 to 3.0 mg/kg, CD4+ and CD8+ clones expanded. Those patients achieving a partial response at 0.1-3.0 mg/kg showed among the lowest clonal expansion.

Germline V gene sequence: CDR1 SGHTA, CDR2 FQGTGA. The CDR3 is 15 residues long. V was shortened by 2 bases and J by 4 bases, with 12 bases between the two germline ends. Only in-frame clones appear in the TCRdb table, and some are missing; sequencing was by immunoSEQ multiplex PCR. The sample yields 50,000 to 65,000 clones, around 80% seen once. The source is an adult with an advanced solid tumor such as melanoma, head and neck, liver or kidney cancer. Here the sequenced sample was CD4+ or CD8+ T cells sorted from blood, taken in a trial of the OX40 agonist ivuxolimab. The genes are TRBV7-3 and TRBJ2-1, with D possibly being TRBD1 or TRBD2 (5 bases each). This CDR3 reads CASSLGDPAYNEQFF. The DNA for the CDR3 is TGTGCCAGCAGCTTAGGGGACCCCGCTTACAATGAGCAGTTCTTC.